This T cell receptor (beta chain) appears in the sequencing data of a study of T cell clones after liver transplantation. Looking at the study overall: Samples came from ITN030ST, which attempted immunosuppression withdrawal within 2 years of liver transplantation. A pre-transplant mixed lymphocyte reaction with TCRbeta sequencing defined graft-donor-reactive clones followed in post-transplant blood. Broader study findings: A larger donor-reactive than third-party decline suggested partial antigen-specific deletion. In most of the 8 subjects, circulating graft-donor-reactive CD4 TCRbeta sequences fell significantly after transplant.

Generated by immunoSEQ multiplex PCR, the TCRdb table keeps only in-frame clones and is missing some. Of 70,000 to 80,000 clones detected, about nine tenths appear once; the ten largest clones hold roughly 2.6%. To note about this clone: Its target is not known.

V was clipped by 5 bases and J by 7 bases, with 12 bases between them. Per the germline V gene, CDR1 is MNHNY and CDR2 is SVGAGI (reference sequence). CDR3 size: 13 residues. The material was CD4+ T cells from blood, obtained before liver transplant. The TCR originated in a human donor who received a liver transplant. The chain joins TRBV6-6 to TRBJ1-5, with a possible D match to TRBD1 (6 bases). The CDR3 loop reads CASSPQGGQPQHF. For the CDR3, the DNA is TGTGCCAGCAGTCCACAGGGCGGCCAGCCCCAGCATTTT.